These 20 T cell receptor beta chains were all obtained from the same sample, sequenced in a study of patients and donors after allogeneic stem cell transplantation. TCRdb independently ran MiXCR on the RT-PCR reads; one entry per CDR3 protein. The sample includes 190,000 or so distinct CDR3 sequences, roughly two fifths seen only once; the top ten take approximately 10%. Sequenced input: blood, either unsorted or a sorted T cell fraction (not recorded which). These receptors were collected from a human donor who was either an allogeneic HSCT recipient or a stem cell or donor lymphocyte infusion donor (not recorded which). It is not recorded whose cells these are; they may come from a transplant donor.

The chain combines TRBV7-2 with TRBJ2-1; 9 bases are a match to TRBD1. The CDR3 covers 18 residues. J lost 1 base, V lost 1 base, and 8 bases had no gene match. Germline CDR1 SGHTA, CDR2 FQGNSA. CDR3 in amino acids: CASSLGIQGAPSYNEQFF. As DNA, the CDR3 is TGTGCCAGCAGCTTAGGCATACAGGGGGCCCCATCCTACAATGAGCAGTTCTTC.

This clonotype turned up a few times. The rearrangement uses TRBV12-3 or TRBV12-4 and TRBJ2-5, with D possibly being TRBD1 or TRBD2 (5 bases each). Trimming took 5 bases from V and 1 from J, leaving 11 bases between them. The CDR3 spans 14 residues. CDR3 sequence reads: CASSRRDLQETQYF. The CDR3 DNA reads as TGTGCCAGCAGTCGCCGGGACCTCCAAGAGACCCAGTACTTC.

This clonotype has just one count. V gene TRBV11-2 combines with J gene TRBJ1-4; possibly TRBD1 for D (5 bases). CDR1 SGHAT and CDR2 FQNNGV come from the germline V gene. This CDR3 region has 15 residues. V gave up 5 bases and J gave up 10 bases, with 20 bases separating them. The CDR3 region is CASSPPGPSFGKLFF. The CDR3, as DNA: TGTGCCAGCAGCCCGCCGGGACCGAGCTTTGGAAAACTGTTTTTT.

This rearrangement joins TRBV27 to TRBJ1-2; TRBD1 is a possible D gene (5 bases). Germline V gives CDR1 MNHEY, CDR2 SMNVEV (reference sequence). The CDR3 covers 15 residues. V was cut by 0 bases and J by 2 bases, with 10 bases left in between. CDR3 region: CASSLSPSGNYGYTF. The CDR3 region has the DNA TGTGCCAGCAGTTTATCACCATCAGGGAACTATGGCTACACCTTC.

The chain has TRBV29-1 and TRBJ2-5; D is undetermined. Per germline, CDR1 SQVTM and CDR2 ANQGSEA. Trimming left V 1 base short and J 4 bases short, with 10 bases between. The CDR3 extends over 13 amino acids. CDR3 coding DNA: TGCAGCGTTGAAGGTGGCCTTCGAGAGACCCAGTACTTC. It translates to CSVEGGLRETQYF.

This clonotype was observed a single time. V is TRBV20-1 and J is TRBJ2-7; D uncertain. Looked up from germline, CDR1 is DFQATT and CDR2 is SNEGSKA (reference sequence). V lost 6 bases and J lost 6, with 15 bases in between. This CDR3 has 12 residues. The CDR3 region has the DNA TGCAGTGCCGAGGTTTTGGCTGGCGAGCAGTACTTC. Protein sequence: CSAEVLAGEQYF.

The gene calls are TRBV5-1 and TRBJ1-1; D is uncertain. The CDR3 has 15 amino acids. The germline V gene encodes CDR1 SGHRS and CDR2 YFSETQ. The V gene lost 2 bases and the J gene lost 1 base, with 12 bases spanning the gap. Written as DNA, the CDR3 is TGCGCCAGCAGCTTTGGTTGGCCAGGGAACACTGAAGCTTTCTTT. Its translation: CASSFGWPGNTEAFF.

This clonotype has a handful of counts. The chain recombines TRBV12-3 or TRBV12-4 with TRBJ1-2; maybe TRBD1 (6 bases). The CDR3 has 13 residues. The V end lost 5 bases, the J end lost 4 bases, and 11 bases lay between the germline ends. The CDR3 sequence is CASSPGQTYGYTF. CDR3 in DNA: TGTGCCAGCAGTCCCGGACAGACCTATGGCTACACCTTC.

The chain couples TRBV5-5 to TRBJ1-5, with TRBD1 matching over 8 bases. Trimming removed 4 bases from V and 5 bases from J; junction bases left unmatched: 14. Per the germline V gene, CDR1 is SGHKS and CDR2 is YYEKEE (reference sequence). This CDR3 has 17 residues. CDR3 residues: CASSLTPGQEYYQPQHF. DNA for the CDR3: TGTGCCAGCAGCCTAACTCCGGGACAGGAGTACTATCAGCCCCAGCATTTT.

This clonotype has a handful of counts. The chain employs TRBV6-1 and TRBJ2-3, with 7 bases fitting TRBD1. The CDR3 runs to 15 residues. Germline V lookup: CDR1 MNHNS, CDR2 SASEGT. J lost 2 bases, V lost 1 base, and 3 bases had no gene match. The CDR3 spells CASSEEDRATDTQYF. CDR3 sequence (DNA): TGTGCCAGCAGTGAAGAAGACAGGGCCACAGATACGCAGTATTTT.

A few counts support this clonotype. The CDR3 is CATSGEAGYGYTF. Written as DNA, the CDR3 is TGTGCCACCAGTGGCGAGGCAGGCTATGGCTACACCTTC. This rearrangement joins TRBV24-1 to TRBJ1-2; D uncertain. The V and J ends lost 5 bases and 4 bases respectively, with 10 bases between them. Looked up from germline, CDR1 is KGHDR and CDR2 is SFDVKD. The CDR3 consists of 13 residues.

V and J are TRBV6-5 and TRBJ1-1; D is uncertain. Between the trimmed V and J ends, which lost 6 bases and 5 bases, there was a span of 10 bases. The V gene's germline CDR1 is MNHEY and CDR2 SVGAGI. The CDR3 length is 12 residues. CDR3 coding DNA: TGTGCCAGCAGCTCAATCCGGACTGAAGCTTTCTTT. Residues: CASSSIRTEAFF.

The chain joins TRBV24-1 to TRBJ2-5, with D possibly being TRBD1 (6 bases). V lost 3 bases and J lost 5, with 18 bases in between. The CDR3 runs to 16 residues. The V gene's germline CDR1 is KGHDR and CDR2 SFDVKD. The CDR3 region is CATSDPFTGTPETQYF. As DNA, the CDR3 is TGTGCCACCAGTGATCCTTTCACAGGGACCCCCGAGACCCAGTACTTC.

This clonotype occurred a few times. The CDR3 region has the DNA TGTGCCAGCAGTGGACAGTTTAATTCACCCCTCCACTTT. Its protein is CASSGQFNSPLHF. The chain uses TRBV2 and TRBJ1-6; tentatively, D is TRBD1 (5 bases). Germline V gene data show CDR1 as SNHLY and CDR2 as FYNNEI. This CDR3 is built from 13 residues. The V end lost 4 bases, the J end lost 6 bases, and 7 bases lay between the germline ends.

This clonotype was seen once. The chain is built from TRBV27 and TRBJ2-2; weak D call: TRBD1 (6 bases). The germline gives CDR1 MNHEY, CDR2 SMNVEV (reference sequence). The V gene lost 8 bases and the J gene lost 7 bases, with 17 bases spanning the gap. The CDR3 consists of 14 residues. CDR3 sequence reads: CASARTVLSGELFF. The CDR3 DNA follows: TGTGCCAGCGCCCGGACAGTTCTGAGCGGGGAGCTGTTTTTT.

The rearrangement joins TRBV29-1 to TRBJ2-1; perhaps TRBD2 as D (7 bases). V gave up 4 bases and J gave up 2 bases, with 12 bases separating them. This CDR3 contains 14 residues. Germline loops: CDR1 SQVTM, CDR2 ANQGSEA. CDR3 sequence reads: CSVGGGRPYNEQFF. In nucleotides, the CDR3 is TGCAGCGTTGGGGGGGGGCGCCCCTACAATGAGCAGTTCTTC.

As DNA, the CDR3 is TGTGCCAGCAGCAAAGCCCTCCAACGTTGTGGTAATGAAAAACTGTTTTTT. It yields the protein CASSKALQRCGNEKLFF. The chain is built from TRBV21-1 and TRBJ1-4. TRBV21-1 corresponds to a pseudogene. CDR3 length: 17 residues.

The CDR3 loop reads CASSLWLGQANTEAFF. CDR3 bases: TGCGCCAGCAGCTTATGGCTGGGACAGGCGAACACTGAAGCTTTCTTT. The chain employs TRBV5-1 and TRBJ1-1, with 8 nucleotides matching TRBD1. This CDR3 has 16 amino acids. Germline V gene lookup returns CDR1 SGHRS and CDR2 YFSETQ. V trimming: 2 bases; J trimming: 1 base; junction bases outside the gene matches: 7.

The CDR3 DNA reads TGTGCCAGCAGCCCACTAGTTGGACTGAGGAGCTCCTATAATTCACCCCTCCACTTT. Residues: CASSPLVGLRSSYNSPLHF. This sequence joins TRBV6-2 or TRBV6-3 and TRBJ1-6; D call uncertain. Germline V lookup: CDR1 MNHEY, CDR2 SVGEGT. Trimming cost V 6 bases and J 0 bases, with 21 bases left between them. The CDR3 covers 19 residues.

CDR3 DNA: TGCGCCAGCAGCCCCCAGGGGATCACAGATACGCAGTATTTT. Translating it yields CASSPQGITDTQYF. The chain joins TRBV4-1 to TRBJ2-3; possibly TRBD1 for D (6 bases). This CDR3 region has 14 residues. The V end lost 4 bases, the J end lost 2 bases, and 10 bases lay between the germline ends. Per the germline V gene, CDR1 is MGHRA and CDR2 is YSYEKL.